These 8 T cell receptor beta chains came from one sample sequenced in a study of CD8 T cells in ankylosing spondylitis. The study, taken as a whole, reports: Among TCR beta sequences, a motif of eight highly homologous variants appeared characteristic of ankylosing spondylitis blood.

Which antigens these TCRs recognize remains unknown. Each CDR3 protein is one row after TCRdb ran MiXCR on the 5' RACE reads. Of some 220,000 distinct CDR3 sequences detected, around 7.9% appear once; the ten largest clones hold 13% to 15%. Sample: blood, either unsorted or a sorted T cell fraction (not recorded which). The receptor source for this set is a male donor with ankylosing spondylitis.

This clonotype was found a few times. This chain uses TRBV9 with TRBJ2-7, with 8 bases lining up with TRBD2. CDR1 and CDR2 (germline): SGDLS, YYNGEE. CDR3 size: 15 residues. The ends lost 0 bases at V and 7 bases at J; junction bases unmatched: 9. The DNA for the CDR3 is TGTGCCAGCAGCGTAGGGTTCAAGCGGGAGAATGAGCAGTACTTC. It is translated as CASSVGFKRENEQYF.

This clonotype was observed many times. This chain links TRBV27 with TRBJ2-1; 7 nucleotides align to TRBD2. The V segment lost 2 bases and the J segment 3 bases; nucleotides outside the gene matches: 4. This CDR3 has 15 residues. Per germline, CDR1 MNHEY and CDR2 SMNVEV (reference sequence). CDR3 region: CASSLGGSGYNEQFF. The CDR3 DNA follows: TGTGCCAGCAGTTTAGGCGGGAGCGGCTACAATGAGCAGTTCTTC.

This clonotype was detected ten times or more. The CDR3 loop is CRDKPPFSNEQFF. DNA for the CDR3: TGCAGAGACAAGCCCCCGTTCTCCAATGAGCAGTTCTTC. The chain has TRBV20-1 and TRBJ2-1; D is undetermined. Germline loops: CDR1 DFQATT, CDR2 SNEGSKA (reference sequence). The CDR3 has 13 amino acids.

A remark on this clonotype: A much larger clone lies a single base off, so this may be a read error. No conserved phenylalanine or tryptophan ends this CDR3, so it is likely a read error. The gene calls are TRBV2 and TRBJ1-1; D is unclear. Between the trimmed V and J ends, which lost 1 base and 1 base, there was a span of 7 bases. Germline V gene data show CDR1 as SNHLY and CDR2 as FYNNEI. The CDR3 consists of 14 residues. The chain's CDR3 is CASSEEKGNTEAFI. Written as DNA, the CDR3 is TGTGCCAGCAGTGAAGAAAAGGGGAACACTGAAGCTTTCATT.

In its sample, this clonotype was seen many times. As DNA, the CDR3 is TGCAGCGCTTCTGACGGCTACGAGCAGTACTTC. Its protein is CSASDGYEQYF. V and J are TRBV29-1 and TRBJ2-7, with D uncertain. CDR3 length: 11 amino acids. V was pared by 7 bases and J by 3 bases, with 10 bases between. The V gene's germline CDR1 is SQVTM and CDR2 ANQGSEA.

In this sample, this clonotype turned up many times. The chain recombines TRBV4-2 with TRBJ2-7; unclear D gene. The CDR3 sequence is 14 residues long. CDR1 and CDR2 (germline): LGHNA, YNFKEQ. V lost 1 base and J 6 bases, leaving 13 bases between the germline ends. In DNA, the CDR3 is TGTGCCAGCAGCCAAGGGGGTAGGGATCGCGAGCAGTACTTC. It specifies CASSQGGRDREQYF.

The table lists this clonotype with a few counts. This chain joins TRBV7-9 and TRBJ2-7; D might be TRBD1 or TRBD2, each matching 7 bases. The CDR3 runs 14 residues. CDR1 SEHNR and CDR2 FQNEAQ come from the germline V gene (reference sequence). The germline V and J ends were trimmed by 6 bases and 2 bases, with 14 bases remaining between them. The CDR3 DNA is TGTGCCAGCAGGGGAGGGCAGGGGGCCTACGAGCAGTACTTC. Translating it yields CASRGGQGAYEQYF.

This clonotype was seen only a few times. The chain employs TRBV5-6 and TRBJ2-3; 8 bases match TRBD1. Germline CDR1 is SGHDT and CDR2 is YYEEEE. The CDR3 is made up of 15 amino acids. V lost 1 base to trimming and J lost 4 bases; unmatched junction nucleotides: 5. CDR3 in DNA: TGTGCCAGCAGCTTGATGACAGGGGTGGCAGATACGCAGTATTTT. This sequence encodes CASSLMTGVADTQYF.